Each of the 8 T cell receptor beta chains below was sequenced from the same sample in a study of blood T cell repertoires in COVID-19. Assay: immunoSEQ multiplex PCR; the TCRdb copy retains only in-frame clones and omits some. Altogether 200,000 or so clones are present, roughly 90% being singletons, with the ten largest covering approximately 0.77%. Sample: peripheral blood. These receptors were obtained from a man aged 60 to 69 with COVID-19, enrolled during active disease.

This CDR3 is CASSHTGGDTQYF. The DNA for the CDR3 is TGTGCCAGCAGCCACACGGGAGGAGATACGCAGTATTTT. V and J are TRBV3-1 (or the pseudogene TRBV3-2) and TRBJ2-3; 7 bases agree with TRBD2. Trimming removed 3 bases from V and 5 bases from J; junction bases left unmatched: 2. The germline V gene has CDR1 LGHDT and CDR2 YNNKEL (reference sequence). The CDR3 has 13 residues.

The CDR3 sequence is CASSSSGTFSYNEQFF. Here the CDR3 DNA reads TGCGCCAGCAGCTCTTCAGGGACTTTTTCCTACAATGAGCAGTTCTTC. The rearrangement joins TRBV5-1 to TRBJ2-1; possibly TRBD2 for D (6 bases). The germline V gene encodes CDR1 SGHRS and CDR2 YFSETQ. This CDR3 spans 16 amino acids. Between the trimmed V and J ends, which lost 3 bases and 1 base, there was a span of 14 bases.

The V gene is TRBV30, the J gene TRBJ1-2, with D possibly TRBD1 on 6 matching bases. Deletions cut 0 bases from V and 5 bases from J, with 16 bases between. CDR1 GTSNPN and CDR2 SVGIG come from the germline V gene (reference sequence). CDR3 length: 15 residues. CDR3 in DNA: TGTGCCTGGAGTGTAAAGTGGGGGCAGCTTTATGGCTACACCTTC. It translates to CAWSVKWGQLYGYTF.

CDR3 sequence reads: CASSKAPGVDYEQYF. In nucleotides, the CDR3 is TGTGCCAGCAGCAAAGCCCCCGGGGTAGACTACGAGCAGTACTTC. J is TRBJ2-7 and V is TRBV21-1; the table calls TRBD2, which could not be checked here. TRBV21-1 is tagged as a pseudogene. There are 15 residues in the CDR3.

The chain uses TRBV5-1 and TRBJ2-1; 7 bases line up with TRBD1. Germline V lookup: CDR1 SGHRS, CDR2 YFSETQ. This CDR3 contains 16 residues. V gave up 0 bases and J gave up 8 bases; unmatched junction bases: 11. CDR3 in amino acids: CASSLAPKQGTHEQFF. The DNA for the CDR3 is TGCGCCAGCAGCTTGGCTCCTAAACAGGGGACCCATGAGCAGTTCTTC.

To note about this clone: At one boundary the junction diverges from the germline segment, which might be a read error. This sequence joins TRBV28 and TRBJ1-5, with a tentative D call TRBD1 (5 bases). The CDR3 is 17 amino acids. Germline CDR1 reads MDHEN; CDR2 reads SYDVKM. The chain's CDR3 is CASCLLGGGGGNQPQHF. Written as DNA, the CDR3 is TGTGCCAGCTGTTTATTGGGCGGGGGAGGGGGCAATCAGCCCCAGCATTTT. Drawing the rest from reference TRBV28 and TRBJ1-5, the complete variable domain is DVKVTQSSRYLVKRTGEKVFLECVQDMDHENMFWYRQDPGLGLRLIYFSYDVKMKEKGDIPEGYSVSREKKERFSLILESASTNQTSMYLCASCLLGGGGGNQPQHFGDGTRLSIL.

The CDR3 reads CATSSGLLYNEQFF. DNA for the CDR3: TGTGCCACCAGCAGTGGACTATTATACAATGAGCAGTTCTTC. V is TRBV15 and J is TRBJ2-1; perhaps TRBD2 as D (6 bases). With 3 bases removed from V and 4 bases from J, the gap between germline ends came to 10 bases. This CDR3 region has 14 residues. From germline, CDR1 is LNHNV and CDR2 YYDKDF (reference sequence).

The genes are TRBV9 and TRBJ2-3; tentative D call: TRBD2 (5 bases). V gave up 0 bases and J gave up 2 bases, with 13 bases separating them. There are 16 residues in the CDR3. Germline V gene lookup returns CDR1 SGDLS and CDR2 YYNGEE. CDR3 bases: TGTGCCAGCAGCGTAGGGAGCAAGCGGACCACAGATACGCAGTATTTT. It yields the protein CASSVGSKRTTDTQYF.